The subject of this entry is one T cell receptor beta chain. The target antigen is unknown. Clones were read by immunoSEQ multiplex PCR, and TCRdb kept only the in-frame ones, dropping some. In the table there are about 68,000 clones, approximately 81% of which are singletons. The data were obtained in a study of a mutant IDH1 vaccine in newly diagnosed glioma. Turning to the study itself: Patients were started on vaccination 4-6 weeks after radiotherapy alone, or with temozolomide cycles. Patients got radiotherapy, temozolomide, or both beforehand, and most got both.

The time point was: week 35, safety follow-up. With topical imiquimod, each dose of the vaccine consisted of 300 ug of mutant IDH1 20-mer peptide. Eight vaccinations went to patients in weeks 1, 3, 5, 7, 11, 15, 19, 23. Diagnosis in the donors showed new WHO grade 3 or 4 astrocytomas that were IDH1-mutant and ATRX-lost. Looked up from germline, CDR1 is SGHVS and CDR2 is FQNEAQ. V shed 3 bases, J shed 0 bases, and the junction held 5 bases outside the gene matches. The CDR3 runs 15 residues. Specimen: PBMCs, collected from a glioma patient whose treatment included an IDH1 peptide vaccine. This sequence joins TRBV7-8 and TRBJ2-7, with 7 nucleotides matching TRBD1. The source of this sequence is a man between 18 and 35 years old with glioma. The CDR3 DNA reads as TGTGCCAGCAGCTTCGGGACAGCCGACTCCTACGAGCAGTACTTC. Encoded protein: CASSFGTADSYEQYF.